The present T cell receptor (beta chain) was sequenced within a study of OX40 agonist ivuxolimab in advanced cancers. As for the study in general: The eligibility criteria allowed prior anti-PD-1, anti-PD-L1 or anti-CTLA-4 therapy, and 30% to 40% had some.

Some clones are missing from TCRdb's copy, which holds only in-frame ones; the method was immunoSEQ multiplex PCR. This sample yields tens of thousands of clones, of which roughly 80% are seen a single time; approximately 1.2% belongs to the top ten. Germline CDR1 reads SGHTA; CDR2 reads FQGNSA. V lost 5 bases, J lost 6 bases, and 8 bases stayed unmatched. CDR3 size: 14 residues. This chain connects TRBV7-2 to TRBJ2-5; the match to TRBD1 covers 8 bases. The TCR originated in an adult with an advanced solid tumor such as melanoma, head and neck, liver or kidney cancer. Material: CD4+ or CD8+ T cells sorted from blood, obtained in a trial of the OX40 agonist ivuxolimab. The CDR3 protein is CASSHGQGRKTQYF. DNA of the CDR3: TGTGCCAGCAGCCATGGACAGGGCAGGAAGACCCAGTACTTC.